Listed below are T cell receptor beta chains from one sample, sequenced in a study of shared clonotypes between healthy human individuals. Method: immunoSEQ multiplex PCR; TCRdb's copy keeps in-frame clones and lacks some. The data show roughly 120,000 clones, about two thirds seen once. The material sequenced was memory CD8+ T cells sorted from blood. These TCRs come from a woman younger than 45 in good health. CDR3s include the opening cysteine and the closing phenylalanine or tryptophan. The order of the fields is clone size, D gene, V gene, J gene, CDR3 DNA, CDR3 protein. D genes are given only for firm matches. Part of the rows lack a size; the others show once, few, many or a class for expanded clones.

>-|-|TRBV28|TRBJ2-7
TGTGCCAGCAGTTTTTCACCGAGCTCCTACGAGCAGTACTTC
CASSFSPSSYEQYF
>-|-|TRBV28|TRBJ1-5
TGTGCCAGCAGTTTGAGAGCTTATAGCAATCAGCCCCAGCATTTT
CASSLRAYSNQPQHF
>-|-|TRBV29-1|TRBJ2-1
TGCAGCGTTGTGGGCGCCTACAATGAGCAGTTCTTC
CSVVGAYNEQFF
>-|-|TRBV6-5|TRBJ2-7
TGTGCCAGCAGTTACTCGAGCGAGCAGTACTTC
CASSYSSEQYF
>-|-|TRBV18|TRBJ1-5
TGTGCCAGCTCACCACCGGGGGTAGGGCCCCAGCATTTT
CASSPPGVGPQHF
>-|TRBD2|TRBV27|TRBJ2-7
TGTGCCACGTCGACGGGGGCTAGCGGGAGCGAGCAGTACTTC
CATSTGASGSEQYF
>-|-|TRBV7-9|TRBJ1-5
TGTGCCAGCAGCTTAAACGCCAATCAGCCCCAGCATTTT
CASSLNANQPQHF
>-|-|TRBV7-8|TRBJ1-1
TGTGCCAGCAGCCTTATGTGGGGCGCAGGGAACACTGAAGCTTTCTTT
CASSLMWGAGNTEAFF
>-|-|TRBV15|TRBJ1-2
TGTGCCACCAGCAGAGATCTAAGGGATTACTATGGCTACACCTTC
CATSRDLRDYYGYTF
>-|-|TRBV4-2|TRBJ1-1
TGTGCCAGCAGCTTGCCCGGGGGAGGGGCCACTGAAGCTTTCTTT
CASSLPGGGATEAFF
>-|-|TRBV5-1|TRBJ2-1
TGCGCCAGCAGCCTCAGCCGGGACTCCATCAATGAGCAGTTCTTC
CASSLSRDSINEQFF
>-|-|TRBV4-2|TRBJ2-2
TGTGCCAGCAGCCAAGATCTTGGGGTCACCGGGGAGCTGTTTTTT
CASSQDLGVTGELFF
>once|TRBD1|TRBV28|TRBJ2-7
TGTGCCAGCACATGGGACAGTTCCTACGAGCAGTACTTC
CASTWDSSYEQYF
>-|-|TRBV6-5|TRBJ1-2
TGTGCCAGCAGTTCCCCCGAACAATTCGGGTGGTATGGCTACACCTTC
CASSSPEQFGWYGYTF
>-|-|TRBV6-6|TRBJ1-2
TGTGCCAGCAGTTACTCGAGGACCGAAAGCTATGGCTACACCTTC
CASSYSRTESYGYTF
>-|-|TRBV4-2|TRBJ2-7
TGTGCCAGCAGCCAAGATATATCCCCAAGACTCGGGGTATACGAGCAGTACTTC
CASSQDISPRLGVYEQYF
>-|TRBD2|TRBV4-2|TRBJ2-1
TGTGCCAGCAGCCAAGAATTCCGGAGTAGCGGGCCGGCGGAGCAGTTCTTC
CASSQEFRSSGPAEQFF
>-|TRBD1|TRBV2|TRBJ1-1
TGTGCCAGCAGTGGGATTCAGGGGGCCACTGAAGCTTTCTTT
CASSGIQGATEAFF
>-|-|TRBV4-1|TRBJ1-2
TGCGCCAGCAGCCCCCAGGACGGGGATTATAACTATGGCTACACCTTC
CASSPQDGDYNYGYTF
>-|TRBD1|TRBV18|TRBJ2-7
TGTGCCAGCTCATCGGGACAGACTTTAACCTACGAGCAGTACTTC
CASSSGQTLTYEQYF
>-|TRBD1|TRBV4-2|TRBJ1-4
TGTGCCAGCAGCCAGGACAGGGGAACTGAAAAACTGTTTTTT
CASSQDRGTEKLFF
>-|-|TRBV7-2|TRBJ2-1
TGTGCCAGCAGCTTAGATCAGTCCGAATACAATGAGCAGTTCTTC
CASSLDQSEYNEQFF
>-|-|TRBV25-1|TRBJ2-1
TGTGCCAGCAGTGAAGGTCGGAACAATGAGCAGTTCTTC
CASSEGRNNEQFF
>-|TRBD2|TRBV19|TRBJ2-7
TGTGCCAGTAGTCCGGGACCGAGCGGGGTCAACGAGCAGTACTTC
CASSPGPSGVNEQYF
>-|TRBD2|TRBV6-6|TRBJ2-1
TGTGCCAGCAGTAGCGGGAGGCCAGGCAGCAATGAGCAGTTCTTC
CASSSGRPGSNEQFF
>few|TRBD1|TRBV5-6|TRBJ1-1
TGTGCCAGCAGCTTGGTCGGGACAGGGAGGCCTGAAGCTTTCTTT
CASSLVGTGRPEAFF
>-|-|TRBV6-1|TRBJ1-5
TGTGCCAGCTCTTGGCCCTTCCAGCCCCAGCATTTT
CASSWPFQPQHF
>-|TRBD2|TRBV2|TRBJ2-1
TGTGCCAGCAGACTAGCGGGAGGGCCGCAAAATGAGCAGTTCTTC
CASRLAGGPQNEQFF
>once|-|TRBV4-1|TRBJ2-7
TGCGCCAGCAGCCCAGACAGGTCCTACGAGCAGTACTTC
CASSPDRSYEQYF
>once|-|TRBV27|TRBJ2-1
TGTGCCAGCAGTTTTGCGAGCTCCTACAATGAGCAGTTCTTC
CASSFASSYNEQFF
>few|-|TRBV9|TRBJ2-7
TGTGCCAGCAGCGTAGGGGGCGAGCAGTACTTC
CASSVGGEQYF
>-|-|TRBV6-5|TRBJ2-7
TGTGCCAGCAGCCTAAGGCGGGGCCACGAGCAGTACTTC
CASSLRRGHEQYF
>-|-|TRBV7-2|TRBJ1-5
TGTGCCAGCAGCTTAGTATCCCCCCAGCATTTT
CASSLVSPQHF
>once|-|TRBV20-1|TRBJ2-7
TGCAGTGCCTGCGGAAGATACGAGCAGTACTTC
CSACGRYEQYF
>-|-|TRBV27|TRBJ2-7
TGTGCCAGCAGTTTCAACTACGAGCAGTACTTC
CASSFNYEQYF
>many|-|TRBV5-4|TRBJ2-2
TGTGCCAGCTTCCAGGGCAGTGCCGGGGAGCTGTTTTTT
CASFQGSAGELFF
>-|TRBD2|TRBV25-1|TRBJ2-1
TGTGCCAGCAGCGGAAGCCCTCTAGCGGGAGGGCCCAATGAGCAGTTCTTC
CASSGSPLAGGPNEQFF
>once|-|TRBV2|TRBJ2-1
TGTGCCAGCAGTGGGGGATACAATGAGCAGTTCTTC
CASSGGYNEQFF
>-|TRBD1|TRBV28|TRBJ2-7
TGTGCCAGCAGTATAGCCGGGACAGGGGACCACGAGCAGTACTTC
CASSIAGTGDHEQYF
>-|TRBD1|TRBV18|TRBJ2-7
TGTGCCAGCTCCTGGGACAGGGGAAGCTCCTACGAGCAGTACTTC
CASSWDRGSSYEQYF
>-|-|TRBV6-1|TRBJ2-6
TGTGCCAGCAGTCCGACTAGCTCTGGGGCCAACGTCCTGACTTTC
CASSPTSSGANVLTF
>once|-|TRBV9|TRBJ2-1
TGTGCCAGCAGCGTAGAGGGATACTACAATGAGCAGTTCTTC
CASSVEGYYNEQFF
>-|TRBD2|TRBV27|TRBJ2-7
TGTGCCAGCAGTGAAGCGGAGGGGGCGGGAGGGGACGAGCAGTACTTC
CASSEAEGAGGDEQYF
>-|TRBD1|TRBV5-4|TRBJ1-2
TGTGCCAGCAGCTTGGGGCTGGGGACAGGGGCCTATGGCTACACCTTC
CASSLGLGTGAYGYTF
>-|-|TRBV6-5|TRBJ1-5
TGTGCCAGCAGTTACTCAGGGCAATCAGCCCAGCATTTT
CASSYSGQSAQHF
>-|-|TRBV7-2|TRBJ2-5
TGTGCCACCTCGGACTGGCTCCAAGAGACCCAGTACTTC
CATSDWLQETQYF